The rows below give T cell receptor beta chains drawn from one sample of a study of T cells after yellow fever vaccination. TCRdb reprocessed the 5' RACE reads with MiXCR, giving one entry per CDR3 protein. The sample lists fewer than 400,000 distinct CDR3 sequences, about 10% occurring once. The sequences come from CD4+ T cells sorted from PBMCs, collected 45 days after the yellow fever booster vaccination. These receptors came from a man aged 18 to 35 who received the YFV17D yellow fever vaccine. Both conserved end residues are part of each CDR3. Each record gives: J gene, D gene, V gene, clone size, CDR3 protein, CDR3 DNA. The D gene is left open where the match is weak. Some rows have no size entry. The others give once, few or many, or a class for an expanded clone.

TRBJ2-5 . TRBV12-3/TRBV12-4 many CASSSRSYQETQYF TGTGCCAGCAGTTCTCGATCGTACCAAGAGACCCAGTACTTC
TRBJ2-3 . TRBV7-2 many CASSYRADTQYF TGTGCCAGCAGCTACAGGGCAGATACGCAGTATTTT
TRBJ2-4 . TRBV11-2 few CASSSLVLAKNIQYF TGTGCCAGCAGCTCCTTGGTCCTAGCCAAAAACATTCAGTACTTC
TRBJ1-2 TRBD1 TRBV6-1 few CASSVYGDSSYGYTF TGTGCCAGCAGTGTCTACGGGGACAGCAGCTATGGCTACACCTTC
TRBJ2-1 TRBD2 TRBV6-2/TRBV6-3 few CATLAGGPQSGEQFF TGTGCCACACTAGCGGGGGGCCCCCAATCGGGTGAGCAGTTCTTC
TRBJ2-1 TRBD1 TRBV7-3 few CASRSRGGSNEQFF TGTGCCAGCAGATCCCGAGGGGGCAGCAATGAGCAGTTCTTC
TRBJ2-1 . TRBV11-2 few CASRTQGNEQFF TGTGCCAGCAGAACCCAGGGGAATGAGCAGTTCTTC
TRBJ2-3 . TRBV6-1 . CASSGEATHTDTQYF TGTGCCAGCAGCGGGGAAGCTACTCACACAGATACGCAGTATTTT
TRBJ1-2 . TRBV5-4 few CASRAQAQANYGYTF TGTGCCAGCAGGGCTCAGGCCCAAGCTAACTATGGCTACACCTTC
TRBJ2-3 TRBD2 TRBV11-3 many CASSSGLAGANTDTQYF TGTGCCAGCAGCTCCGGACTAGCGGGGGCCAACACAGATACGCAGTATTTT
TRBJ1-2 . TRBV20-1 . CSASDARLEGYTF TGCAGTGCTAGCGATGCCCGATTAGAAGGCTACACCTTC
TRBJ2-2 TRBD2 TRBV10-1 . CASSESLAGNTGELFF TGCGCCAGCAGTGAGTCGCTAGCGGGGAACACCGGGGAGCTGTTTTTT
TRBJ2-1 . TRBV6-2/TRBV6-3 many CASSRTYNEQFF TGTGCCAGCAGTCGGACCTACAATGAGCAGTTCTTC
TRBJ2-3 . TRBV7-2 . CASSTRTGADTQYF TGTGCCAGCAGCACCCGGACGGGAGCAGATACGCAGTATTTT
TRBJ2-5 . TRBV20-1 . CSAPQAGAPYQETQYF TGCAGTGCCCCTCAGGCGGGGGCCCCGTACCAAGAGACCCAGTACTTC
TRBJ1-1 . TRBV7-9 . CASSLDYRRALDTEAFF TGTGCCAGCAGCTTAGACTATAGACGAGCCTTGGACACTGAAGCTTTCTTT
TRBJ1-1 . TRBV12-3/TRBV12-4 many CASSFRGNTEAFF TGTGCCAGCAGTTTTCGCGGGAACACTGAAGCTTTCTTT
TRBJ1-1 . TRBV20-1 . CSARRGFTEAFF TGCAGTGCTAGGAGGGGATTCACTGAAGCTTTCTTT
TRBJ2-5 . TRBV7-9 few CASNLGEVETQYF TGTGCCAGCAATCTTGGCGAGGTTGAGACCCAGTACTTC
TRBJ2-3 . TRBV5-1 many CASSLALGGGTDTQYF TGCGCCAGCAGCTTGGCCCTGGGCGGGGGCACAGATACGCAGTATTTT
TRBJ1-2 . TRBV11-2 few CASSLVVGVGYTF TGTGCCAGCAGCTTAGTAGTCGGCGTTGGCTACACCTTC
TRBJ2-1 . TRBV7-2 . CASSTRRVSYNEQFF TGTGCCAGCAGCACCCGGAGGGTCTCCTACAATGAGCAGTTCTTC
TRBJ1-5 . TRBV5-6 few CASSTLGGASNQPQHF TGTGCCAGCAGCACCCTAGGGGGAGCGAGCAATCAGCCCCAGCATTTT
TRBJ2-5 . TRBV4-2 many CASSQGGAGRETQYF TGTGCCAGCAGCCAAGGAGGAGCGGGCCGGGAGACCCAGTACTTC
TRBJ2-5 TRBD2 TRBV7-2 . CASSLGLAGGPYQETQYF TGTGCCAGCAGCTTGGGGCTAGCGGGGGGCCCGTACCAAGAGACCCAGTACTTC
TRBJ2-1 TRBD1 TRBV11-1 . CASSRQGNEQFF TGTGCCAGCAGTCGACAGGGTAATGAGCAGTTCTTC
TRBJ2-3 TRBD2 TRBV5-1 few CASSLVGLAYADTDTQYF TGCGCCAGCAGCTTGGTGGGACTAGCGTACGCCGATACAGATACGCAGTATTTT
TRBJ2-2 TRBD2 TRBV5-1 . CASSLGLAEPPGELFF TGCGCCAGCAGCTTGGGACTAGCGGAGCCCCCCGGGGAGCTGTTTTTT
TRBJ1-5 . TRBV2 . CASSERFRSNQPQHF TGTGCCAGCAGTGAGAGGTTCAGGAGCAATCAGCCCCAGCATTTT
TRBJ1-2 . TRBV4-2 many CASSQETQNGYTF TGTGCCAGCAGCCAAGAAACCCAGAATGGCTACACCTTC
TRBJ1-1 . TRBV5-1 . CASWPRVGTNTEAFF TGCGCCAGCTGGCCCCGAGTTGGGACGAACACTGAAGCTTTCTTT
TRBJ2-3 . TRBV24-1 . CATSGDDTQYF TGTGCCACCTCAGGGGATGATACGCAGTATTTT
TRBJ1-4 . TRBV5-4 few CASSVSPANNEKLFF TGTGCCAGCAGCGTGAGCCCCGCTAATAATGAAAAACTGTTTTTT
TRBJ2-4 TRBD1 TRBV5-1 few CASSLQGAGNIQYF TGCGCCAGCAGTTTACAGGGGGCGGGAAACATTCAGTACTTC
TRBJ1-2 . TRBV7-8 few CASSYDNYGYTF TGTGCCAGCAGCTACGATAACTATGGCTACACCTTC
TRBJ2-1 TRBD2 TRBV18 . CASSLGTSANNEQFF TGTGCCAGCTCCTTGGGGACTAGCGCCAACAATGAGCAGTTCTTC
TRBJ1-6 . TRBV15 few CATNPDRGNSPLHF TGTGCCACCAACCCGGACAGAGGAAATTCACCCCTCCACTTT
TRBJ2-3 . TRBV5-1 . CASSLGQSNTDTQYF TGCGCCAGCAGCTTGGGACAGAGTAACACAGATACGCAGTATTTT
TRBJ2-5 . TRBV18 . CASSPPDGTQYF TGTGCCAGCTCACCACCTGACGGGACCCAGTACTTC